What follows describes a single T cell receptor (beta chain). This sample is part of a study of CD8 T cells in Susac syndrome. After extraction with the RNeasy kit, roughly 0.45 to 1 ug of the RNA was reverse transcribed using random hexamers. TCRdb reanalysed the immunoSEQ multiplex PCR reads using MiXCR and keeps one entry per CDR3 protein. The sample shows around 80,000 distinct CDR3 sequences, roughly 96% of them seen only once. The CDR3 loop spans 16 amino acids. V lost 5 bases to trimming and J lost 4 bases, with 20 bases between them. Germline CDR1 reads SEHNR; CDR2 reads FQNEAQ (reference sequence).

The rearrangement joins TRBV7-9 to TRBJ2-5, with D possibly TRBD1 on 6 matching bases. This TCR was sampled from a human donor with Susac syndrome. The sample consisted of CD8+ T cells from PBMCs. CDR3 sequence (DNA): TGTGCCAGCAGCCCCCTTGCAGGGGCGTTTGGAGAGACCCAGTACTTC. Its translation is CASSPLAGAFGETQYF.